Listed here are 28 T cell receptor beta chains from one sample, sequenced in a study of blood T cell repertoires in COVID-19. The protocol was immunoSEQ multiplex PCR, while the TCRdb copy is restricted to in-frame clones and leaves out a portion. In the table there are over 250,000 clones, over 85% of which are singletons. The source material was PBMCs or T cells enriched from blood (not recorded which). The receptors stem from a woman aged 60-75 years who had recovered from COVID-19.

The V gene is TRBV2, the J gene TRBJ1-5, with TRBD1 matching 10 bases. Germline values: CDR1 SNHLY, CDR2 FYNNEI. The CDR3 has 14 amino acids. The junction had 7 bases not matched to a gene; V was cut back by 7 bases and J by 7 bases. CDR3: CASIGQGVGQPQHF. The CDR3 DNA is TGTGCCAGCATCGGACAGGGGGTCGGGCAGCCCCAGCATTTT.

The rearrangement links TRBV5-6 to TRBJ2-2; weak D call: TRBD2 (6 bases). CDR3 length: 13 amino acids. Trimming took 3 bases from V and 6 from J, leaving 9 bases between them. From germline, CDR1 is SGHDT and CDR2 YYEEEE. The DNA for the CDR3 is TGTGCCAGCAGCTCGGGACTTCCCGGGGAGCTGTTTTTT. Protein: CASSSGLPGELFF.

The chain carries TRBV3-1 (or the pseudogene TRBV3-2) and TRBJ2-5; 10 positions agree with TRBD2. Germline loops: CDR1 LGHDT, CDR2 YNNKEL (reference sequence). CDR3 length: 14 amino acids. The CDR3 nucleotides are TGTGCAGCCCCCAGACTAGCGGGTGAAGAGACCCAGTACTTC. This codes for CAAPRLAGEETQYF.

This chain links TRBV11-3 with TRBJ2-7; possibly TRBD2 for D (6 bases). V was cut by 1 base and J by 0 bases, with 19 bases left in between. This CDR3 has 18 residues. Germline V gene sequence: CDR1 SGHNT, CDR2 YENEEA. The CDR3 DNA reads TGTGCCAGCAGCTTAGGGAAAGGGAAGGCGGGGTCCTCCTACGAGCAGTACTTC. It is translated as CASSLGKGKAGSSYEQYF.

The chain employs TRBV5-1 and TRBJ1-2; TRBD1 matches 7 bases. Germline V gene sequence: CDR1 SGHRS, CDR2 YFSETQ. The trim removed 4 bases at V and 6 bases at J, leaving 12 bases unmatched. The CDR3 length is 15 residues. The CDR3 DNA reads TGCGCCAGCAGCCCGCAGGGGGGCGCTGGGGATGGCTACACCTTC. Its translation: CASSPQGGAGDGYTF.

The V call is TRBV19, the J call TRBJ1-2, with D possibly being TRBD1 (6 bases). Germline V gives CDR1 LNHDA, CDR2 SQIVND (reference sequence). The CDR3 is 14 amino acids. The germline V and J ends were trimmed by 5 bases and 4 bases, with 14 bases remaining between them. CDR3 sequence: CASSRQDSSYGYTF. CDR3 sequence (DNA): TGTGCCAGTAGTCGACAGGATAGTAGCTATGGCTACACCTTC.

In this sample, this clone turned up once. The gene calls are TRBV7-3 and TRBJ2-1; TRBD2 might be the D (6 bases). V gave up 10 bases and J gave up 2 bases, with 21 bases separating them. Looked up from germline, CDR1 is SGHTA and CDR2 is FQGTGA. The CDR3 sequence is 16 residues long. CDR3 sequence reads: CATERRKRVAYNEQFF. The CDR3 DNA reads as TGTGCCACCGAAAGAAGGAAGCGGGTAGCCTACAATGAGCAGTTCTTC.

This rearrangement joins TRBV29-1 to TRBJ1-3; no clear D. CDR3 size: 11 residues. V was trimmed by 7 bases and J by 8 bases, leaving 12 bases between them. CDR1 is SQVTM, CDR2 ANQGSEA, per germline. The CDR3 spells CSASGSDTIYF. For the CDR3, the DNA is TGCAGCGCTTCCGGGAGTGACACCATATATTTT.

This clone was recorded once. The V gene is TRBV4-1, the J gene TRBJ1-1, with TRBD1 matching over 9 bases. The CDR3 length is 15 residues. Looked up from germline, CDR1 is MGHRA and CDR2 is YSYEKL. V lost 4 bases, J lost 1 base, and 4 bases stayed unmatched. CDR3 protein: CASSPTGQGNTEAFF. CDR3 nucleotide sequence: TGCGCCAGCAGCCCGACGGGACAGGGGAACACTGAAGCTTTCTTT.

V usage is TRBV5-6 and J usage is TRBJ2-7; 14 bases match TRBD2. Trimming at V came to 4 bases and at J to 3 bases, leaving 9 bases not matched to a gene. CDR3 length: 17 amino acids. Germline V gene sequence: CDR1 SGHDT, CDR2 YYEEEE. CDR3 sequence: CASSRVPGLAGVYEQYF. The CDR3 DNA reads as TGTGCCAGCAGCCGTGTACCGGGACTAGCGGGAGTCTACGAGCAGTACTTC.

The V and J genes are TRBV28 and TRBJ2-1, with 9 bases matching TRBD1. CDR3 length: 16 residues. Losses at the gene ends were 5 bases for V and 6 bases for J; bases not matched to a gene: 11. In germline, CDR1 is MDHEN, CDR2 SYDVKM. CDR3 DNA sequence: TGTGCCAGCAGTCCTAAACCGGGACAGGGAATCAATGAGCAGTTCTTC. Its translation is CASSPKPGQGINEQFF.

J is TRBJ1-1 and V is TRBV2; D not certain. The CDR3 is 13 residues long. Trimming took off 11 bases at V and 1 base at J, with 14 bases between the two ends. Germline V gene sequence: CDR1 SNHLY, CDR2 FYNNEI. CDR3 sequence: CALLRERNTEAFF. Written as DNA, the CDR3 is TGTGCCCTTCTAAGAGAGCGGAACACTGAAGCTTTCTTT.

The V call is TRBV5-4, the J call TRBJ1-1; D is unclear. The CDR3 contains 12 residues. Deletions cut 2 bases from V and 7 bases from J, with 9 bases between. Germline CDR1 reads SGHNT; CDR2 reads YYREEE (reference sequence). CDR3 DNA: TGTGCCAGCAGCTTTGGACGGGGTGAAGCTTTCTTT. Translating gives CASSFGRGEAFF.

The rearrangement uses TRBV7-8 and TRBJ2-7; no clear D. The CDR3 spans 14 residues. Germline values: CDR1 SGHVS, CDR2 FQNEAQ. The V gene lost 5 bases and the J gene lost 2 bases, with 13 bases spanning the gap. The CDR3 spells CASSPTYQPYEQYF. In DNA, the CDR3 is TGTGCCAGCAGCCCGACATATCAACCCTACGAGCAGTACTTC.

The chain combines TRBV4-1 with TRBJ2-7, with 10 bases lining up with TRBD1. The germline V gene encodes CDR1 MGHRA and CDR2 YSYEKL. CDR3 length: 16 residues. The ends lost 1 base at V and 5 bases at J; junction bases unmatched: 8. The CDR3 loop reads CASSQGGTGVYNEQYF. The CDR3 nucleotides are TGCGCCAGCAGCCAAGGGGGGACAGGGGTTTACAACGAGCAGTACTTC.

The chain recombines TRBV19 with TRBJ2-3; possibly TRBD1 for D (6 bases). The V gene lost 0 bases and the J gene lost 4 bases, with 14 bases spanning the gap. In germline, CDR1 is LNHDA, CDR2 SQIVND (reference sequence). This CDR3 contains 16 residues. This CDR3 is CASSIDQGNPSDTQYF. CDR3 nucleotide sequence: TGTGCCAGTAGTATAGACCAGGGGAACCCCTCAGATACGCAGTATTTT.

The gene calls are TRBV5-1 and TRBJ2-3; TRBD2 aligns across 9 bases. The junction had 12 bases not matched to a gene; V was cut back by 4 bases and J by 6 bases. The CDR3 has 16 residues. Germline V gene data show CDR1 as SGHRS and CDR2 as YFSETQ. The CDR3 bases are TGCGCCAGCAGCCTTAGCGGGGGCCCTATTTGGGATACGCAGTATTTT. It specifies CASSLSGGPIWDTQYF.

This chain connects TRBV18 to TRBJ1-6; TRBD1 aligns across 10 bases. The CDR3 is 15 amino acids. Germline CDR1 reads KGHSH; CDR2 reads LQKENI. V shed 4 bases and J 7 bases; nucleotides not matched to a gene: 4. The CDR3 loop is CASSLDRGSNSPLHF. CDR3 DNA sequence: TGTGCCAGCTCACTGGACAGGGGGTCGAATTCACCCCTCCACTTT.

J is TRBJ1-4 and V is TRBV7-9; D is possibly TRBD1 (5 bases). CDR1 and CDR2 (germline): SEHNR, FQNEAQ (reference sequence). Trimming cost V 1 base and J 5 bases, with 11 bases left between them. This CDR3 has 15 residues. The CDR3 reads CASSLEGRENEKLFF. CDR3 DNA: TGTGCCAGCAGCTTAGAAGGCAGGGAAAATGAAAAACTGTTTTTT.

The V call is TRBV15, the J call TRBJ2-7; 8 positions agree with TRBD2. Trimming at V came to 2 bases and at J to 5 bases, leaving 8 bases not matched to a gene. This CDR3 spans 15 amino acids. Germline lookup yields CDR1 LNHNV and CDR2 YYDKDF (reference sequence). CDR3 nucleotide sequence: TGTGCCACCAGCAGATCAAGCGGGAGCAACGACGAGCAGTACTTC. Amino acid sequence: CATSRSSGSNDEQYF.

The chain couples TRBV7-3 to TRBJ2-1; TRBD2 aligns across 14 bases. The CDR3 length is 16 residues. J was trimmed by 4 bases and V by 4 bases; bases with no gene match: 3. The germline V gene encodes CDR1 SGHTA and CDR2 FQGTGA. Written as DNA, the CDR3 is TGTGCCAGCAGCTCATGGACTAGCGGGGGGTACAATGAGCAGTTCTTC. Translating it yields CASSSWTSGGYNEQFF.

The chain joins TRBV28 to TRBJ2-3; D is undetermined. Germline V CDR1 and CDR2: MDHEN, SYDVKM. Trimming left V 7 bases short and J 1 base short, with 21 bases between. The CDR3 has 17 amino acids. CDR3 nucleotide sequence: TGTGCCAGCACACCTCCCCCCGGTGGGCAGGGCACAGATACGCAGTATTTT. Residues: CASTPPPGGQGTDTQYF.

Remarks on this clone: Other nucleotide sequences from this sample produce the same CDR3. V is TRBV14 and J is TRBJ1-1; D is unclear. V was cut by 4 bases and J by 0 bases, with 6 bases left in between. The CDR3 covers 13 residues. Germline CDR1 reads SGHDN; CDR2 reads FVKESK. CDR3 in DNA: TGTGCCAGCAGCCGAGGTTTGAACACTGAAGCTTTCTTT. Translating gives CASSRGLNTEAFF.

This chain joins TRBV9 and TRBJ1-2; 9 bases line up with TRBD1. Germline V gene data show CDR1 as SGDLS and CDR2 as YYNGEE. CDR3 length: 15 residues. Unmatched junction bases numbered 11, after V lost 3 bases and J lost 8 bases. CDR3 residues: CASSARPRQGEGYTF. The CDR3 DNA follows: TGTGCCAGCAGCGCAAGACCCCGACAGGGGGAGGGCTACACCTTC.

The J gene is TRBJ1-1, the V gene TRBV12-5; D not resolved. CDR3 size: 14 residues. The germline gives CDR1 LGHNT, CDR2 FRNRAP. V dropped 2 bases and J dropped 3 bases, with 10 bases sitting between them. The CDR3 sequence is CASGLYPRDTEAFF. CDR3 in DNA: TGTGCTAGTGGTTTGTACCCCCGGGACACTGAAGCTTTCTTT. The full variable domain, in which reference TRBV12-5 and TRBJ1-1 provide the parts outside the CDR3, is DARVTQTPRHKVTEMGQEVTMRCQPILGHNTVFWYRQTMMQGLELLAYFRNRAPLDDSGMPKDRFSAEMPDATLATLKIQPSEPRDSAVYFCASGLYPRDTEAFFGQGTRLTVV.

The chain combines TRBV6-5 with TRBJ2-1, with TRBD1 matching 7 bases. V was pared by 7 bases and J by 5 bases, with 11 bases of the junction left unmatched. The CDR3 contains 15 residues. Germline-derived CDR1 and CDR2 are MNHEY and SVGAGI. CDR3 nucleotides: TGTGCCAGCACCCCCGGGACAGCATTTAACAATGAGCAGTTCTTC. It translates to CASTPGTAFNNEQFF.

The count of this clone is one. This chain connects TRBV10-3 to TRBJ2-7; no definite D call. V was clipped by 3 bases and J by 1 base, with 4 bases between them. Germline loops: CDR1 ENHRY, CDR2 SYGVKD. The CDR3 runs to 12 residues. The CDR3 protein is CAISDISYEQYF. CDR3 in DNA: TGTGCCATCAGTGATATATCCTACGAGCAGTACTTC.

The V call is TRBV28, the J call TRBJ1-6; 7 positions agree with TRBD1. The CDR3 has 16 residues. V trimming: 7 bases; J trimming: 7 bases; junction bases outside the gene matches: 13. Germline loops: CDR1 MDHEN, CDR2 SYDVKM. The DNA for the CDR3 is TGTGCCAGCAAAACAGGGGCCCCGCCGGACAATTCACCCCTCCACTTT. Translation: CASKTGAPPDNSPLHF.